This is a list of T cell receptor beta chains from one sample in a study of blood T cell repertoires in COVID-19. TCRdb's table, derived via immunoSEQ multiplex PCR, lists solely in-frame clones and lacks some. Among tens of thousands of clones listed, 80% to 85% were seen once. What was sequenced was peripheral blood. These receptor sequences come from a woman at least 80 years old with active or convalescent COVID-19. CDR3s include the opening cysteine and the closing phenylalanine or tryptophan. The D gene is left open where the match is weak.

D,length,V,CDR3
.,15,TRBV5-1,CASSSGGTNTGELFF
.,13,TRBV19,CASSIGVSGELFF
.,15,TRBV18,CASSLRFEPNYGYTF
.,14,TRBV5-5,CASSFRGEGEKLFF
.,15,TRBV6-6,CASSYRDTRTGEQYF
.,13,TRBV19,CASKRLADEKLFF
TRBD2,18,TRBV2,CASSEALLAGVPYNEQFF
TRBD1,14,TRBV19,CASMFGTGEGSYTF
.,11,TRBV20-1,CSASHGETQYF
.,13,TRBV4-3,CASSQQGSTEAFF
.,12,TRBV9,CASSVQGNEQFF
.,13,TRBV5-1,CASSLEGVGELFF
TRBD1,11,TRBV20-1,CSRGRGDGYTF
.,18,TRBV4-3,CASSQEPARGPPWDEQFF
.,15,TRBV28,CASKGGESIVYGYTF
TRBD2,16,TRBV7-2,CASSPGLAGESYEQYF
TRBD1,14,TRBV6-5,CASSPGTGNSPLHF
TRBD2,18,TRBV19,CASSGGLAGARSYNEQFF
TRBD2,15,TRBV19,CASSILAESSYEQYF
.,12,TRBV21-1,CASRINYNEQFF
TRBD2,14,TRBV19,CASSIQTGGYEQYF
.,16,TRBV19,CASSIDGLGGTDTQYF
TRBD1,13,TRBV6-5,CASSPTGDYGYTF
.,14,TRBV19,CASSRQSDTDTQYF
.,16,TRBV19,CASSPGTRRGTGELFF
TRBD1,16,TRBV5-1,CASSLAPQGASEKLFF
.,14,TRBV10-3,CATKKGTDQETQYF
TRBD1,13,TRBV12-3/TRBV12-4,CASSPGTVGSQYF